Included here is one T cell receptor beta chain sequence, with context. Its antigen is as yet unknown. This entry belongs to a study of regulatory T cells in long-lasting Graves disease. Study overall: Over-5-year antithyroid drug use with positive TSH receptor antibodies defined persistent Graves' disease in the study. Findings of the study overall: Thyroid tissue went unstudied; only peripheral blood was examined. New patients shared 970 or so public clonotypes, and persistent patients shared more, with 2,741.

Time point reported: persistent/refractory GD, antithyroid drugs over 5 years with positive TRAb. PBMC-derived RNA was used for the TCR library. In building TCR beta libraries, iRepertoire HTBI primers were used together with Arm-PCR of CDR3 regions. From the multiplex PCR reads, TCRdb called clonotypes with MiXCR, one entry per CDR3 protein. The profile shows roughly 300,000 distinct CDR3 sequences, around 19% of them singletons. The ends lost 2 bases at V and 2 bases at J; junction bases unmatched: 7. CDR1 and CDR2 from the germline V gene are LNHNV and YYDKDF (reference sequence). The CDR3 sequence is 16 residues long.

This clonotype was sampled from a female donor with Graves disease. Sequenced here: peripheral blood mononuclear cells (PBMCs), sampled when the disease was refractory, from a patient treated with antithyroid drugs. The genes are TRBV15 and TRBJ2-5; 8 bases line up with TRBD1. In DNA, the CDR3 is TGTGCCACCAGCAGATTAGCAGGGACAGGTCAAGAGACCCAGTACTTC. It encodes CATSRLAGTGQETQYF.